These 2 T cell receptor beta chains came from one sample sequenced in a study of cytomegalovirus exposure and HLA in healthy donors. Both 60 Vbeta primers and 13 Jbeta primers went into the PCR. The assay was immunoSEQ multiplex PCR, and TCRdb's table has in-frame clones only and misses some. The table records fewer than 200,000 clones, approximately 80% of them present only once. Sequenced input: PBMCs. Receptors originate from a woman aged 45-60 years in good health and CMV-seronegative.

The DNA for the CDR3 is TGTGCCAGCAGCTTGGGTCCAGGGGGCCTCGATCAGCCCCAGCATTTT. This encodes CASSLGPGGLDQPQHF. This chain links TRBV5-4 with TRBJ1-5; 8 bases map to TRBD1. Germline loops: CDR1 SGHNT, CDR2 YYREEE (reference sequence). Trimming removed 0 bases from V and 5 bases from J; junction bases left unmatched: 7. CDR3 length equals 16 residues.

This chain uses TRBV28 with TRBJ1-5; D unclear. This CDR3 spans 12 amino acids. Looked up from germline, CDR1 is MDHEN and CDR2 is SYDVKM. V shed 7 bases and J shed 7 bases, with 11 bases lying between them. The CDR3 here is CASTTAGQPQHF. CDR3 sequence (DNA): TGTGCCAGCACAACCGCAGGCCAGCCCCAGCATTTT.